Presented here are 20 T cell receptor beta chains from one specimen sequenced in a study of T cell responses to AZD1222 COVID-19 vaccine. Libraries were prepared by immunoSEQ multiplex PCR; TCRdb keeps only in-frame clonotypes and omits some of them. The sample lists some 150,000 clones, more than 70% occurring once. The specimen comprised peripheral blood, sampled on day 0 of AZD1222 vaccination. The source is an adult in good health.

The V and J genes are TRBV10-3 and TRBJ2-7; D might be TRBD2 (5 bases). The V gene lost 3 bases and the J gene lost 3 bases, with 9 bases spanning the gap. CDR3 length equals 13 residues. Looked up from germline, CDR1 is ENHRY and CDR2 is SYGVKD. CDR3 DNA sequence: TGTGCCATCAGTGACCAAGCGGTCTACGAGCAGTACTTC. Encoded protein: CAISDQAVYEQYF.

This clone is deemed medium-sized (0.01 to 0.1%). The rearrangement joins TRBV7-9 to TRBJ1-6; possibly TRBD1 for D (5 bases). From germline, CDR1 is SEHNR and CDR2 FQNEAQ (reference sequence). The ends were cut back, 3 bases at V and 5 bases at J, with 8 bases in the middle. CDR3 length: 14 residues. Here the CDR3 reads CASSLGRDNSPLHF. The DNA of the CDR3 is TGTGCCAGCAGCTTGGGACGGGATAATTCACCCCTCCACTTT.

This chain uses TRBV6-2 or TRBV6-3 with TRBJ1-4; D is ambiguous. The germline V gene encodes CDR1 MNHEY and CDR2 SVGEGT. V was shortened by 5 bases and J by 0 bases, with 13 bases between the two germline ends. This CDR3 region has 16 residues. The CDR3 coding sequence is TGTGCCAGCAGTCCCCGTGGCCAGCCAACTAATGAAAAACTGTTTTTT. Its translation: CASSPRGQPTNEKLFF.

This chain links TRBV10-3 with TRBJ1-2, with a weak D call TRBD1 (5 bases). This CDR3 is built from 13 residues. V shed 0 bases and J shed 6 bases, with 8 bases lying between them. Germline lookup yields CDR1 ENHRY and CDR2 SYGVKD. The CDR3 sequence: CAISESGRDGYTF. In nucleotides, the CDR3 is TGTGCCATCAGTGAGTCGGGCAGGGATGGCTACACCTTC.

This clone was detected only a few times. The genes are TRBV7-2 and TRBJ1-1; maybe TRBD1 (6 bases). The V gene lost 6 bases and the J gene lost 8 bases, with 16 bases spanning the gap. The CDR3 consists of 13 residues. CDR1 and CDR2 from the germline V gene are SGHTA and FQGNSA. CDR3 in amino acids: CASRRTGRKEAFF. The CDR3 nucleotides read TGTGCCAGCAGACGCACAGGGAGAAAGGAAGCTTTCTTT.

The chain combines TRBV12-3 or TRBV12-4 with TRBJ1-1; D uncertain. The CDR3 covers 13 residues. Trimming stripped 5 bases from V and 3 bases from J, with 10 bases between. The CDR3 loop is CASSELRDTEAFF. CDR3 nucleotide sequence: TGTGCCAGCAGTGAACTCAGAGACACTGAAGCTTTCTTT.

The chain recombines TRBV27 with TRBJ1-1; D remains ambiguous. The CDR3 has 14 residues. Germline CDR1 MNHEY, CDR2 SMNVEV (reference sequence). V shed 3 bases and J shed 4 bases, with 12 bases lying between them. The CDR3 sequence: CASSLSRAGTEAFF. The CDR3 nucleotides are TGTGCCAGCAGTTTGTCCCGGGCGGGCACTGAAGCTTTCTTT.

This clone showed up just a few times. CDR3 sequence reads: CASSPLGRAYEQYF. The CDR3 coding sequence is TGTGCCAGCAGCCCGTTGGGCAGGGCCTACGAGCAGTACTTC. V usage is TRBV7-2 and J usage is TRBJ2-7; D might be TRBD1 (5 bases). Germline values: CDR1 SGHTA, CDR2 FQGNSA. This CDR3 is built from 14 residues. V was pared by 5 bases and J by 2 bases, with 13 bases between.

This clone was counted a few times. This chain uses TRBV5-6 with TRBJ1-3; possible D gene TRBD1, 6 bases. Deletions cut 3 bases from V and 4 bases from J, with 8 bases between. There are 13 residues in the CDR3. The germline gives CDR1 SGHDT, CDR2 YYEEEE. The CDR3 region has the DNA TGTGCCAGCAGCTACGGACAGGGAAACACCATATATTTT. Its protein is CASSYGQGNTIYF.

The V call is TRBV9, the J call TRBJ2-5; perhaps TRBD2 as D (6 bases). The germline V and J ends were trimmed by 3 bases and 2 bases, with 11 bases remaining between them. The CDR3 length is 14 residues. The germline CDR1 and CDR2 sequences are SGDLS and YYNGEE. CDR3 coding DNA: TGTGCCAGCAGCGCGGGGGTAGATCAAGAGACCCAGTACTTC. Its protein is CASSAGVDQETQYF.

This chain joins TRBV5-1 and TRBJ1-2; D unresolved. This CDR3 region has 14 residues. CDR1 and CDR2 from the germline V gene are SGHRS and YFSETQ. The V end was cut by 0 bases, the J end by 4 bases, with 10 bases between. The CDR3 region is CASSLDTFLYGYTF. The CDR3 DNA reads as TGCGCCAGCAGCTTGGACACTTTTCTCTATGGCTACACCTTC.

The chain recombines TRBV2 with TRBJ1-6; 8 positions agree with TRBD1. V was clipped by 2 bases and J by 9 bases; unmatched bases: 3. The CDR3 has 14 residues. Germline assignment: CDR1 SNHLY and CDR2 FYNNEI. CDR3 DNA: TGTGCCAGCAGTGAATGGCAGGGGGCTTCACCCCTCCACTTT. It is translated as CASSEWQGASPLHF.

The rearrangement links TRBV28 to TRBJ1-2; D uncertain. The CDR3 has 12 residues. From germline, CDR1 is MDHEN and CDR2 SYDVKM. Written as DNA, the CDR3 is TGTGGGACCGGCGGCTTCTCCTATGGCTACACCTTC. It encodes CGTGGFSYGYTF.

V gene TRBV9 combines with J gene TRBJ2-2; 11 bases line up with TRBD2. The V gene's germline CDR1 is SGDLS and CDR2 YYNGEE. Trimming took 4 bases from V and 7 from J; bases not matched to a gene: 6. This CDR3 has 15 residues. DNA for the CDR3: TGTGCCAGCAGCCGGGGGACTAGCGGTGACGGGGAGCTGTTTTTT. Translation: CASSRGTSGDGELFF.

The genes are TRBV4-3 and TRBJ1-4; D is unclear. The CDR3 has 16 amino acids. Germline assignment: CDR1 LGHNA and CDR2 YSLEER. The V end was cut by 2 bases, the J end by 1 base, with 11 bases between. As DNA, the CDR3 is TGCGCCAGCAGCCAATCCGCCGGCGGAACTAATGAAAAACTGTTTTTT. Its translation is CASSQSAGGTNEKLFF.

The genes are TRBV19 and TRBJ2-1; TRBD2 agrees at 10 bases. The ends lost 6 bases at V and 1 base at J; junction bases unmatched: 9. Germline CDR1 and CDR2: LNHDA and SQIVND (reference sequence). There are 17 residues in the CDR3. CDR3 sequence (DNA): TGTGCCAGTAGGAGGAGGACTAGCGGTCGATCCTACAATGAGCAGTTCTTC. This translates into CASRRRTSGRSYNEQFF.

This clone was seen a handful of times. CDR3 loop: CASSRSAKNTGELFF. The DNA of the CDR3 is TGTGCCAGCAGCCGGTCCGCGAAGAACACCGGGGAGCTGTTTTTT. The genes are TRBV12-1 and TRBJ2-2; TRBD2 is the table's D call and was not checked against the DNA. TRBV12-1 is a documented pseudogene. This CDR3 is built from 15 residues.

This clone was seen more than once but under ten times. CDR3 in amino acids: CASSEQGAGYGYTF. DNA of the CDR3: TGCGCCAGCAGTGAGCAGGGGGCGGGCTATGGCTACACCTTC. The chain has TRBV10-1 and TRBJ1-2; TRBD1 matches 8 bases. The CDR3 is 14 amino acids. The J segment lost 4 bases and the V segment lost 2 bases, leaving 3 bases of the junction unmatched. The germline gives CDR1 WNHNN, CDR2 SYGVQD (reference sequence).

The DNA for the CDR3 is TGTGCCAGCAGTGGGGTTGGGACAGGGCACAATCAGCCCCAGCATTTT. Amino acid sequence: CASSGVGTGHNQPQHF. V gene TRBV6-1 combines with J gene TRBJ1-5, with TRBD1 matching over 9 bases. J was trimmed by 3 bases and V by 4 bases; bases with no gene match: 7. Germline assignment: CDR1 MNHNS and CDR2 SASEGT. This CDR3 comprises 16 residues.

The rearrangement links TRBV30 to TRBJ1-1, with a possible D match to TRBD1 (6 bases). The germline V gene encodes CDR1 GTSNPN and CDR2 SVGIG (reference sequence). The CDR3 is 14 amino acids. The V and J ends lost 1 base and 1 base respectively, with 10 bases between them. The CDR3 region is CAWSEGGRNTEAFF. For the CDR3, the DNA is TGTGCCTGGAGTGAGGGGGGTAGGAACACTGAAGCTTTCTTT.